This TCR beta chain appears in the sequencing data of a study of early T cells in non-severe SARS-CoV-2 infection. About the study: Unsorted whole blood bulk RNA was sequenced, with unpaired chains. Study outcomes and limitations: Anti-spike CD8 responses were favored in VDJdb matching, and private and CD4 specificities were missed.

Individual cDNA molecules were tagged with unique molecular identifiers, the study reported. In TCRdb, the 5' RACE reads were re-called with MiXCR into one record per CDR3 protein. The sample gives about 30,000 distinct CDR3 sequences, roughly 5.1% of which show up once; 10% to 13% is in the top ten. Looked up from germline, CDR1 is SGHNT and CDR2 is YYREEE (reference sequence). V was clipped by 5 bases and J by 7 bases; unmatched bases: 6. The CDR3 has 13 amino acids. As concerns this clonotype: What it binds is not known.

Sequencing was carried out using whole blood. The rearrangement joins TRBV5-4 to TRBJ2-7; 10 nucleotides match TRBD1. The sequence derives from an adult who was a healthcare worker with PCR-confirmed SARS-CoV-2 infection or an uninfected control (not recorded which). CDR3 residues: CASRLDRGNEQYF. CDR3 nucleotide sequence: TGTGCCAGCAGGCTGGACAGGGGGAATGAGCAGTACTTC. The full variable domain, with the rest looked up from reference TRBV5-4 and TRBJ2-7, is ETGVTQSPTHLIKTRGQQVTLRCSSQSGHNTVSWYQQALGQGPQFIFQYYREEENGRGNFPPRFSGLQFPNYSSELNVNALELDDSALYLCASRLDRGNEQYFGPGTRLTVT.